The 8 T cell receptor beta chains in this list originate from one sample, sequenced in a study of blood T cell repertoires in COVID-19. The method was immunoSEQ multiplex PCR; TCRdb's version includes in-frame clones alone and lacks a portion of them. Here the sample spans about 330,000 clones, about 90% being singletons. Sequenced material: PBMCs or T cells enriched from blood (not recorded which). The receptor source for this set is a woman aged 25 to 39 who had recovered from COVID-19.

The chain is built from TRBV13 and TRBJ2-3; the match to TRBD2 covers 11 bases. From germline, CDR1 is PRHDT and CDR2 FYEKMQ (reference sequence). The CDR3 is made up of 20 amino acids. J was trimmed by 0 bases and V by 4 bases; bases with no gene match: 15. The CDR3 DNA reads TGTGCCAGCAGCTCCGTTACGGCGACTAGCGGGGACGCTAGCACAGATACGCAGTATTTT. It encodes CASSSVTATSGDASTDTQYF.

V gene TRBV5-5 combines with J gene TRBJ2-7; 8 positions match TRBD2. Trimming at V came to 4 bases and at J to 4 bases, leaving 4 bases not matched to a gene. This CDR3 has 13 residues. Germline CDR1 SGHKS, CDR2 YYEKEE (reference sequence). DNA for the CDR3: TGTGCCAGCAGCACGGGGGGGCTGTACGAGCAGTACTTC. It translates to CASSTGGLYEQYF.

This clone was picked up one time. In DNA, the CDR3 is TGCGCCAGCAGCTTACAGGATACGAACACTGAAGCTTTCTTT. Amino acid sequence: CASSLQDTNTEAFF. The chain links TRBV5-1 to TRBJ1-1; perhaps TRBD1 as D (5 bases). The CDR3 has 14 residues. The V gene lost 2 bases and the J gene lost 1 base, with 9 bases spanning the gap. In germline, CDR1 is SGHRS, CDR2 YFSETQ.

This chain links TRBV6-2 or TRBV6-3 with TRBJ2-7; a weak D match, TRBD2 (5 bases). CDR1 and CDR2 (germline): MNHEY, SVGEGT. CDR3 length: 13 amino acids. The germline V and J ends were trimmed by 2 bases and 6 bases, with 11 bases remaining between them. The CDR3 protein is CASSYSLAGEQYF. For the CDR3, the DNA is TGTGCCAGCAGTTACAGTTTGGCGGGCGAGCAGTACTTC.

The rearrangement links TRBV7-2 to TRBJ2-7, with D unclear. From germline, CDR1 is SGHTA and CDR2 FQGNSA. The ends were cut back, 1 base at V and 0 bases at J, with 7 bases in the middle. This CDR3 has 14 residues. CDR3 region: CASSLDTSSYEQYF. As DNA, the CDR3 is TGTGCCAGCAGCTTAGATACAAGCTCCTACGAGCAGTACTTC.

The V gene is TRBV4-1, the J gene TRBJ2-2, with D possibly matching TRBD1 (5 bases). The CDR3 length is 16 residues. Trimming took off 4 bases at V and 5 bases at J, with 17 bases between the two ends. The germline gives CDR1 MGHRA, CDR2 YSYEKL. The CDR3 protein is CASSLEEQGVTGELFF. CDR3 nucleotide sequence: TGCGCCAGCAGCCTTGAAGAGCAGGGCGTAACCGGGGAGCTGTTTTTT.

CDR3: CASSQVDSFYGYTF. In nucleotides, the CDR3 is TGTGCCAGCAGCCAAGTCGACAGCTTCTATGGCTACACCTTC. This chain uses TRBV3-1 (or the pseudogene TRBV3-2) with TRBJ1-2; D might be TRBD1 (5 bases). V was pared by 1 base and J by 4 bases, with 10 bases between. Germline CDR1 is LGHDT and CDR2 is YNNKEL (reference sequence). CDR3 length equals 14 residues.

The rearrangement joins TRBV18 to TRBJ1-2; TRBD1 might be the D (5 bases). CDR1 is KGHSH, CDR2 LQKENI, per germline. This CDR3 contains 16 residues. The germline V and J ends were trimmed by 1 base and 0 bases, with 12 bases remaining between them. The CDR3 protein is CASSPRRDGSNYGYTF. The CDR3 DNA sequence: TGTGCCAGCTCACCACGGAGGGACGGATCTAACTATGGCTACACCTTC.